This T cell receptor beta chain was identified during a study of regulatory T cells in long-lasting Graves disease. Study at large: For under 3 months, newly diagnosed Graves' patients had been taking antithyroid drugs.

This clonotype was recorded many times. Sequencing libraries for TCR beta were prepared with iRepertoire HTBI primers and Arm-PCR of CDR3 regions. Each CDR3 protein gets one entry after TCRdb re-called the multiplex PCR reads with MiXCR. The repertoire holds roughly 520,000 distinct CDR3 sequences, approximately 12% seen once, with about 8.9% in the top ten. Described time point: newly diagnosed GD, antithyroid drugs for less than 3 months. Isolated PBMC RNA provided the starting material for the TCR library. In addition, the sample was reused for a study of T cells in Graves' hyperthyroidism and ophthalmopathy.

Sequencing was performed on peripheral blood mononuclear cells (PBMCs), taken at new diagnosis, from a patient treated with antithyroid drugs. The TCR was taken from a woman aged 25-40 years with Graves disease.

Here the CDR3 DNA reads TGTGCCAGCAGCTTAAGCACTAGCGGCACGGCTGAGCAGTACTTC. It codes for CASSLSTSGTAEQYF. The rearrangement links TRBV11-2 to TRBJ2-7, with 8 bases lining up with TRBD2. Germline CDR1 and CDR2: SGHAT and FQNNGV. This CDR3 has 15 residues. Trimming took 2 bases from V and 7 from J; bases not matched to a gene: 10. Using reference TRBV11-2 and TRBJ2-7 for the parts outside the CDR3, the full variable domain is EAGVAQSPRYKIIEKRQSVAFWCNPISGHATLYWYQQILGQGPKLLIQFQNNGVVDDSQLPKDRFSAERLKGVDSTLKIQPAKLEDSAVYLCASSLSTSGTAEQYFGPGTRLTVT.